These 14 T cell receptor beta chains were sequenced from one sample in a study of naive and memory T cell subsets. As for treatment: skin biopsy from PPD injection site in Mantoux-positive individual. An oligonucleotide containing a UMI was ligated to the 3' end of TCR cDNA. The SP2 primer and nested alpha and beta constant region primers amplified ligated cDNA in four rounds. TCRdb re-analysed the UMI-ligation and nested PCR reads in MiXCR, keeping a single row per CDR3 protein. Among about 24,000 distinct CDR3 sequences listed, 6% were seen once. Sequenced here: skin, sampled from a tuberculin skin test site. The receptors were sampled from an adult in good health.

This clonotype was picked up many times. The chain uses TRBV20-1 and TRBJ2-1; TRBD2 might be the D (5 bases). Deletions cut 1 base from V and 5 bases from J, with 9 bases between. This CDR3 region has 13 residues. Germline V lookup: CDR1 DFQATT, CDR2 SNEGSKA (reference sequence). The CDR3 sequence is CSARAAVNNEQFF. CDR3 nucleotide sequence: TGCAGTGCTAGAGCAGCGGTAAACAATGAGCAGTTCTTC.

This clonotype rates as medium-sized. The chain is built from TRBV23-1 and TRBJ2-7, with 9 positions matching TRBD1. TRBV23-1 is noted as an ORF with a role that remains uncertain. This CDR3 contains 15 residues. CDR3 coding DNA: TGCCTAACCGGGACAGGGAATGACGCCTCCTACGAGCAGTACTTC. Amino acid sequence: CLTGTGNDASYEQYF.

The V gene is TRBV19, the J gene TRBJ2-1; D gene uncertain. The germline gives CDR1 LNHDA, CDR2 SQIVND (reference sequence). Trimming took off 5 bases at V and 8 bases at J, with 10 bases between the two ends. The CDR3 sequence is 12 residues long. CDR3 bases: TGTGCCAGTAGTCCTGGATTCGATGAGCAGTTCTTC. Translated, it gives CASSPGFDEQFF.

This clonotype showed up many times. In DNA, the CDR3 is TGTGCCAGCAGTTACTTTAACACCGGGGAGCTGTTTTTT. Protein product: CASSYFNTGELFF. The rearrangement joins TRBV12-3 or TRBV12-4 to TRBJ2-2; no definite D call. The CDR3 spans 13 residues. V shed 4 bases and J shed 2 bases, with 5 bases lying between them.

The V call is TRBV20-1, the J call TRBJ2-3; no definite D call. V was trimmed by 7 bases and J by 4 bases, leaving 12 bases between them. CDR3 length: 12 amino acids. Germline CDR1 is DFQATT and CDR2 is SNEGSKA (reference sequence). The CDR3 sequence: CSVGERADTQYF. For the CDR3, the DNA is TGCAGTGTCGGAGAGAGAGCAGATACGCAGTATTTT.

The V gene is TRBV27, the J gene TRBJ1-1; no definite D call. V shed 5 bases and J shed 6 bases, with 7 bases lying between them. Germline V gene lookup returns CDR1 MNHEY and CDR2 SMNVEV (reference sequence). The CDR3 runs to 11 residues. CDR3: CASSRGSEAFF. Here the CDR3 DNA reads TGTGCCAGCAGTCGAGGTTCTGAAGCTTTCTTT.

This clonotype was detected many times. V usage is TRBV6-5 and J usage is TRBJ2-1; D gene unclear. Germline values: CDR1 MNHEY, CDR2 SVGAGI. V was clipped by 3 bases and J by 3 bases, with 12 bases between them. This CDR3 contains 15 residues. CDR3 sequence reads: CASSYSLDRYNEQFF. As DNA, the CDR3 is TGTGCCAGCAGTTATTCCCTGGACCGCTACAATGAGCAGTTCTTC.

In the case of this clonotype: Without the conserved terminal phenylalanine or tryptophan, this CDR3 likely stems from a read error. V usage is TRBV15 and J usage is TRBJ2-6, with no clear D. This CDR3 has 15 amino acids. V dropped 5 bases and J dropped 3 bases, with 11 bases sitting between them. CDR1 and CDR2 from the germline V gene are LNHNV and YYDKDF (reference sequence). This CDR3 is CATSLTQFGANVLTS. As DNA, the CDR3 is TGTGCCACCAGCTTGACCCAGTTTGGGGCCAACGTCCTGACTTCC.

In this sample, this clonotype turned up a few times. V gene TRBV6-5 combines with J gene TRBJ2-5; a weak D match, TRBD2 (6 bases). CDR1 and CDR2 (germline): MNHEY, SVGAGI. V lost 2 bases and J 4 bases, leaving 11 bases between the germline ends. The CDR3 totals 14 residues. As DNA, the CDR3 is TGTGCCAGCAGTTACGGGGGGAAACCAGAGACCCAGTACTTC. Amino acids: CASSYGGKPETQYF.

At least ten counts were recorded for this clonotype. The chain uses TRBV19 and TRBJ1-2; 7 nucleotides align to TRBD1. V trimming: 6 bases; J trimming: 8 bases; junction bases outside the gene matches: 9. CDR1 and CDR2 (germline): LNHDA, SQIVND (reference sequence). The CDR3 totals 13 residues. For the CDR3, the DNA is TGTGCCAGTAGGATACAGGGGCTGGAAGGCTACACCTTC. Encoded protein: CASRIQGLEGYTF. The whole variable domain, remainder taken from reference TRBV19 and TRBJ1-2, is DGGITQSPKYLFRKEGQNVTLSCEQNLNHDAMYWYRQDPGQGLRLIYYSQIVNDFQKGDIAEGYSVSREKKESFPLTVTSAQKNPTAFYLCASRIQGLEGYTFGSGTRLTVV.

By frequency in the sample, this clonotype is medium-sized. The V and J genes are TRBV9 and TRBJ2-3; a possible D gene is TRBD1 (7 bases). The CDR3 consists of 15 residues. V gave up 2 bases and J gave up 1 base, with 11 bases separating them. Germline values: CDR1 SGDLS, CDR2 YYNGEE. As DNA, the CDR3 is TGTGCCAGCAGCGTCAGGGGGGTCCGCACAGATACGCAGTATTTT. Translated, it gives CASSVRGVRTDTQYF.

There are a few counts of this clonotype. The chain carries TRBV30 and TRBJ1-1; the match to TRBD1 covers 7 bases. The germline V gene encodes CDR1 GTSNPN and CDR2 SVGIG (reference sequence). CDR3 length: 12 amino acids. The CDR3 bases are TGTGCTGCATCTAAACAGGACAGGCAGGCTTTCTTT. It specifies CAASKQDRQAFF.

At least ten counts were recorded for this clonotype. The rearrangement uses TRBV7-8 and TRBJ2-7; 8 bases are a match to TRBD1. J was trimmed by 0 bases and V by 4 bases; bases with no gene match: 8. The CDR3 contains 16 residues. CDR1 and CDR2 (germline): SGHVS, FQNEAQ. Here the CDR3 DNA reads TGTGCCAGCAGCTCAGTCGGGACAGGAGTCTCCTACGAGCAGTACTTC. It encodes CASSSVGTGVSYEQYF.

The table lists this clonotype with a few counts. V is TRBV28 and J is TRBJ2-7; tentative D call: TRBD2 (6 bases). V shed 7 bases and J shed 5 bases, with 18 bases lying between them. The germline CDR1 and CDR2 sequences are MDHEN and SYDVKM. The CDR3 has 14 amino acids. The CDR3 DNA sequence: TGTGCCAGCAAACGTGGGACTTCTACTAACGAGCAGTACTTC. This sequence encodes CASKRGTSTNEQYF.